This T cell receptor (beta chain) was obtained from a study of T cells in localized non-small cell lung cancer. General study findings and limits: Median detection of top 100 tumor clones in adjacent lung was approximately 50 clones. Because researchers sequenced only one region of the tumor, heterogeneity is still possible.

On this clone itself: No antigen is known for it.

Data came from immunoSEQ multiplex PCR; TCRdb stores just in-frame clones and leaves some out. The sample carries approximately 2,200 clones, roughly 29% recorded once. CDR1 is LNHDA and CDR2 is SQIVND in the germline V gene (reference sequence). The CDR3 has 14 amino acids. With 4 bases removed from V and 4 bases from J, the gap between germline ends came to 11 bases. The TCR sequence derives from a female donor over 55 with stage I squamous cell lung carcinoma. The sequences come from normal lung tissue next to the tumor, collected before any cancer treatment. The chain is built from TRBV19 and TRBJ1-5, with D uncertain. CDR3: CASSRLNTNQPQHF. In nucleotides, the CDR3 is TGTGCCAGTAGTAGGTTAAACACGAATCAGCCCCAGCATTTT. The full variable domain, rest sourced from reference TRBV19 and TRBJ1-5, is DGGITQSPKYLFRKEGQNVTLSCEQNLNHDAMYWYRQDPGQGLRLIYYSQIVNDFQKGDIAEGYSVSREKKESFPLTVTSAQKNPTAFYLCASSRLNTNQPQHFGDGTRLSIL.